This TCR beta chain was recorded in a study of blood T cell repertoires in COVID-19. Study background: T cells, B-cell-depleted T cells, or PBMCs supplied cDNA or gDNA.

Seattle patient enrollment occurred during active infection, with longitudinal follow-up thereafter. Trimming cost V 4 bases and J 6 bases, with 9 bases left between them. The CDR3 runs 12 residues. Germline CDR1 reads MNHEY; CDR2 reads SVGAGI. Under the authors' procedure: Amplification of reference gene primers was used by the study to estimate nucleated cell counts. TCRdb's copy holds only in-frame clones and misses some; the assay was immunoSEQ multiplex PCR. V and J calls and clone size are given by that table; D and trimming were obtained from the DNA. This repertoire shows roughly 300,000 clones, approximately 84% found once; its top ten account for roughly 1.5%.

This clonotype was obtained from a human donor with COVID-19, enrolled during active disease. The donor label of this sample is uncertain. V is TRBV6-5 and J is TRBJ1-1; D gene uncertain. The sequenced sample consisted of peripheral blood. CDR3 in DNA: TGTGCCAGCAGTTCAAGGGAGGCTGAAGCTTTCTTT. This gives the protein CASSSREAEAFF.